The 28 T cell receptor beta chains in this list originate from one sample, sequenced in a study of blood T cell repertoires in COVID-19. Repertoires were generated with immunoSEQ multiplex PCR, while TCRdb's copy carries only in-frame clones and drops some. This sample carries approximately 170,000 clones, about nine tenths of them seen once, and the ten largest clones take roughly 5.3%. The sequenced material came from peripheral blood. Receptor source: a man aged 18 to 30 with COVID-19, enrolled during active disease.

The rearrangement links TRBV9 to TRBJ2-3; 11 bases line up with TRBD2. The CDR3 totals 17 residues. Germline loops: CDR1 SGDLS, CDR2 YYNGEE. Losses at the gene ends were 0 bases for V and 1 base for J; bases not matched to a gene: 4. CDR3 sequence: CASSVGTSGGGTDTQYF. The DNA of the CDR3 is TGTGCCAGCAGCGTAGGCACTAGCGGGGGAGGCACAGATACGCAGTATTTT.

This sequence joins TRBV28 and TRBJ2-7, with a weak D call TRBD2 (5 bases). Germline-derived CDR1 and CDR2 are MDHEN and SYDVKM. Deletions cut 4 bases from V and 6 bases from J, with 25 bases between. The CDR3 loop spans 17 amino acids. Written as DNA, the CDR3 is TGTGCCAGCAGTTCCCTCGTGGGAGCTGGTTATCTACTCGAGCAGTACTTC. Amino acid sequence: CASSSLVGAGYLLEQYF.

On this clone itself: Different DNA sequences within this sample yield the same CDR3. The chain links TRBV12-3 or TRBV12-4 to TRBJ1-1; D unclear. This CDR3 comprises 13 residues. V lost 1 base and J lost 2, with 5 bases in between. The CDR3 bases are TGTGCCAGCAGTTTAGGGGCCAACACTGAAGCTTTCTTT. Its protein product is CASSLGANTEAFF.

The J gene is TRBJ2-7, the V gene TRBV28; maybe TRBD1 (6 bases). V lost 6 bases and J lost 0, with 15 bases in between. Germline CDR1 and CDR2: MDHEN and SYDVKM. The CDR3 contains 15 residues. CDR3 sequence: CASSPARDNSYEQYF. In DNA, the CDR3 is TGTGCCAGCAGCCCCGCCCGGGACAACTCCTACGAGCAGTACTTC.

The gene calls are TRBV13 and TRBJ2-7; perhaps TRBD2 as D (7 bases). The CDR3 contains 15 residues. The V end was cut by 5 bases, the J end by 1 base, with 15 bases between. CDR1 and CDR2 (germline): PRHDT, FYEKMQ (reference sequence). The CDR3 nucleotides are TGTGCCAGCAGCCCCCAGGGGAGGGGATCCTACGAGCAGTACTTC. It specifies CASSPQGRGSYEQYF.

The gene calls are TRBV4-3 and TRBJ2-7; TRBD2 matches at 10 bases. CDR1 is LGHNA, CDR2 YSLEER, per germline. The CDR3 totals 15 residues. Trimming at V came to 5 bases and at J to 5 bases, leaving 9 bases not matched to a gene. Here the CDR3 DNA reads TGCGCCAGCAGCGCCGGGCCTAGCGGGAGACACGAGCAGTACTTC. Encoded protein: CASSAGPSGRHEQYF.

The gene calls are TRBV18 and TRBJ1-1; D is possibly TRBD1 (5 bases). This CDR3 comprises 13 residues. The V gene's germline CDR1 is KGHSH and CDR2 LQKENI. V lost 4 bases to trimming and J lost 3 bases, with 9 bases between them. Here the CDR3 reads CASSLGGDTEAFF. CDR3 in DNA: TGTGCCAGCTCACTCGGGGGGGACACTGAAGCTTTCTTT.

CDR3 nucleotide sequence: TGTGCCAGTCGCGAAGGCAGGGGGCTATACAATGAGCAGTTCTTC. Translated, it gives CASREGRGLYNEQFF. The chain is built from TRBV11-2 and TRBJ2-1, with 8 bases aligning to TRBD1. Germline V lookup: CDR1 SGHAT, CDR2 FQNNGV. Trimming at V came to 9 bases and at J to 4 bases, leaving 11 bases not matched to a gene. The CDR3 loop spans 15 amino acids.

The chain combines TRBV7-3 with TRBJ2-5; 8 bases align to TRBD2. V was pared by 9 bases and J by 7 bases, with 10 bases of the junction left unmatched. CDR1 and CDR2 from the germline V gene are SGHTA and FQGTGA. CDR3 length equals 13 residues. CDR3 residues: CASAYSGTGTQYF. As DNA, the CDR3 is TGTGCCAGTGCGTATAGCGGGACGGGGACCCAGTACTTC.

The chain employs TRBV4-3 and TRBJ2-5; TRBD2 is a possible D gene (5 bases). CDR3 length equals 16 residues. Trimming left V 1 base short and J 5 bases short, with 17 bases between. Per germline, CDR1 LGHNA and CDR2 YSLEER. The CDR3 is CASSQVTGSVVETQYF. CDR3 sequence (DNA): TGCGCCAGCAGCCAAGTCACGGGGAGCGTCGTGGAGACCCAGTACTTC.

The chain has TRBV7-2 and TRBJ2-1, with a possible D match to TRBD2 (5 bases). V was pared by 3 bases and J by 7 bases, with 22 bases between. The CDR3 is 17 amino acids. Germline-derived CDR1 and CDR2 are SGHTA and FQGNSA. The CDR3 sequence: CASSLLYSAKAENEQFF. The CDR3 bases are TGTGCCAGCAGCTTGCTATATAGCGCCAAGGCTGAAAATGAGCAGTTCTTC.

This clone was counted only a few times. V and J are TRBV2 and TRBJ2-7; 8 bases align to TRBD1. This CDR3 is built from 14 residues. V was pared by 6 bases and J by 0 bases, with 4 bases of the junction left unmatched. Germline CDR1 and CDR2: SNHLY and FYNNEI. The CDR3 nucleotides read TGTGCCAGCAGGGGACAGGTCAGCTCCTACGAGCAGTACTTC. It codes for CASRGQVSSYEQYF.

CDR3 bases: TGTGCCAGCAGTTTGCGGGAAAAACTGTTTTTT. It codes for CASSLREKLFF. V and J are TRBV12-3 or TRBV12-4 and TRBJ1-4; D unresolved. CDR3 length: 11 residues. The germline V and J ends were trimmed by 3 bases and 8 bases, with 4 bases remaining between them.

The chain recombines TRBV4-3 with TRBJ2-2; D is possibly TRBD2 (6 bases). The germline V gene has CDR1 LGHNA and CDR2 YSLEER. The CDR3 has 16 residues. V lost 0 bases to trimming and J lost 1 base, with 9 bases between them. CDR3 sequence: CASSQEAGKNTGELFF. CDR3 nucleotides: TGCGCCAGCAGCCAAGAGGCGGGAAAGAACACCGGGGAGCTGTTTTTT.

The chain joins TRBV5-1 to TRBJ2-7, with 8 bases aligning to TRBD2. The germline CDR1 and CDR2 sequences are SGHRS and YFSETQ. The CDR3 consists of 18 residues. With V trimmed by 0 bases and J by 4 bases, 15 bases remained unmatched. The CDR3: CASSLGRGLSGKGYEQYF. The CDR3 DNA reads as TGCGCCAGCAGCTTGGGACGGGGGCTTAGCGGGAAGGGGTACGAGCAGTACTTC.

CDR3 sequence (DNA): TGTGCCAGCAACCCCACGGTCCTGTATCAGCCCCAGCATTTT. This codes for CASNPTVLYQPQHF. This chain joins TRBV6-6 and TRBJ1-5, with D hard to call. The germline gives CDR1 MNHNY, CDR2 SVGAGI (reference sequence). V gave up 7 bases and J gave up 5 bases, with 15 bases separating them. The CDR3 is made up of 14 amino acids.

As to this clone: Within the sample, other DNA sequences also encode this same CDR3. This sequence joins TRBV6-5 and TRBJ2-7, with 8 bases that match TRBD1. This CDR3 spans 15 amino acids. J gave up 4 bases and V 2 bases, and 7 bases lay outside the gene matches. Germline loops: CDR1 MNHEY, CDR2 SVGAGI. The CDR3: CASSYLRTGNYEQYF. As DNA, the CDR3 is TGTGCCAGCAGTTACCTCAGGACAGGGAATTACGAGCAGTACTTC.

The chain links TRBV18 to TRBJ2-1; 13 positions match TRBD2. This CDR3 has 19 residues. Trimming at V came to 4 bases and at J to 4 bases, leaving 13 bases not matched to a gene. Germline values: CDR1 KGHSH, CDR2 LQKENI. CDR3 amino acids: CASSLALTGLAGQYNEQFF. CDR3 DNA sequence: TGTGCCAGCTCACTAGCCCTGACGGGACTAGCGGGGCAATACAATGAGCAGTTCTTC.

The chain couples TRBV11-1 to TRBJ2-1, with TRBD2 as a possible D gene (6 bases). The CDR3 is 14 amino acids. Deletions cut 2 bases from V and 7 bases from J, with 12 bases between. Germline loops: CDR1 SGHAT, CDR2 FQDESV (reference sequence). DNA for the CDR3: TGTGCCAGCAGCTTAAGCGCGGGACGTAATGAGCAGTTCTTC. Translating gives CASSLSAGRNEQFF.

The chain employs TRBV7-8 and TRBJ1-1; D may be TRBD1 (5 bases). The CDR3 runs 14 residues. CDR1 is SGHVS, CDR2 FQNEAQ, per germline. Trimming shortened V by 7 bases and J by 0 bases, and 12 bases separated the two germline ends. DNA for the CDR3: TGTGCCAGCAACTCCGGGACTCTGAACACTGAAGCTTTCTTT. Translating it yields CASNSGTLNTEAFF.

The rearrangement joins TRBV7-2 to TRBJ2-1, with 7 bases that match TRBD1. The CDR3 totals 13 residues. Germline lookup yields CDR1 SGHTA and CDR2 FQGNSA. The V segment lost 5 bases and the J segment 4 bases; nucleotides outside the gene matches: 2. CDR3 sequence (DNA): TGTGCCAGCAGCCCGGGACAGTACAATGAGCAGTTCTTC. It is translated as CASSPGQYNEQFF.

V gene TRBV12-3 or TRBV12-4 combines with J gene TRBJ1-2, with D perhaps matching TRBD1 (5 bases). V lost 4 bases and J lost 8, with 11 bases in between. The CDR3 extends over 12 amino acids. The CDR3 DNA follows: TGTGCCAGCAGTTCGGGACTGTCGGGCTACACCTTC. It is translated as CASSSGLSGYTF.

The sample holds a few counts of this clone. V gene TRBV4-1 combines with J gene TRBJ2-7, with 11 bases fitting TRBD1. Trimming took 4 bases from V and 3 from J; bases not matched to a gene: 8. Germline CDR1 and CDR2: MGHRA and YSYEKL. The CDR3 runs 16 residues. Written as DNA, the CDR3 is TGCGCCAGCAGCCCACGGGGTGGGACAGGGGGCTACGAGCAGTACTTC. It encodes CASSPRGGTGGYEQYF.

As DNA, the CDR3 is TGTGCCAGCTCAGCAAACACAGGGGGCGAGAATGGCTACACCTTC. It is translated as CASSANTGGENGYTF. The chain uses TRBV18 and TRBJ1-2, with 9 bases aligning to TRBD1. The CDR3 has 15 amino acids. V lost 5 bases and J lost 6; bases outside the gene matches: 10. CDR1 and CDR2 from the germline V gene are KGHSH and LQKENI.

The V gene is TRBV30, the J gene TRBJ2-2; a weak D match, TRBD2 (5 bases). The CDR3 sequence is 15 residues long. Trimming took 0 bases from V and 1 from J, leaving 9 bases between them. Germline loops: CDR1 GTSNPN, CDR2 SVGIG (reference sequence). CDR3 residues: CAWSVRTLNTGELFF. CDR3 coding DNA: TGTGCCTGGAGTGTACGGACTTTGAACACCGGGGAGCTGTTTTTT.

The V gene is TRBV15, the J gene TRBJ1-1; weak D call: TRBD1 (6 bases). The germline V gene encodes CDR1 LNHNV and CDR2 YYDKDF (reference sequence). Trimming shortened V by 0 bases and J by 8 bases, and 10 bases separated the two germline ends. The CDR3 covers 13 residues. The CDR3 loop reads CATSREGTPEAFF. The CDR3 DNA sequence: TGTGCCACCAGCAGAGAAGGGACACCCGAAGCTTTCTTT.

This sequence joins TRBV5-5 and TRBJ2-1; perhaps TRBD1 as D (5 bases). V lost 2 bases to trimming and J lost 9 bases, with 12 bases between them. The CDR3 has 13 residues. Germline V lookup: CDR1 SGHKS, CDR2 YYEKEE (reference sequence). The chain's CDR3 is CASSFGPQGEQFF. The CDR3 bases are TGTGCCAGCAGCTTTGGCCCCCAGGGTGAGCAGTTCTTC.

J is TRBJ2-1 and V is TRBV28, with D perhaps TRBD2 (6 bases). V was cut by 6 bases and J by 1 base, with 10 bases left in between. CDR1 is MDHEN and CDR2 is SYDVKM in the germline V gene. CDR3 size: 14 residues. This chain's CDR3 is CASSGLTSYNEQFF. Here the CDR3 DNA reads TGTGCCAGCAGCGGACTAACGTCCTACAATGAGCAGTTCTTC.